Listed here are 12 T cell receptor beta chains from one sample, sequenced in a study of T cells in Graves' hyperthyroidism and ophthalmopathy. Amplification yielded TCR beta CDR3 regions, with RNA transcripts as the source. First-round RT-PCR targeting the TCR CDR3 was performed with the HTBI primer set. TCRdb reanalysed the multiplex PCR reads using MiXCR and keeps one entry per CDR3 protein. The sample lists some 490,000 distinct CDR3 sequences; roughly 22% were seen once. Sequencing input: blood. These receptors all come from a woman between 70 and 85 years old with Graves' ophthalmopathy.

The sample holds a few counts of this clonotype. The chain combines TRBV30 with TRBJ1-5; D gene ambiguous. Trimming left V 2 bases short and J 0 bases short, with 8 bases between. Germline V lookup: CDR1 GTSNPN, CDR2 SVGIG (reference sequence). There are 14 residues in the CDR3. CDR3 sequence reads: CAWSRSYSNQPQHF. Here the CDR3 DNA reads TGTGCCTGGAGTCGCAGCTATAGCAATCAGCCCCAGCATTTT.

This clonotype was seen at least ten times. J is TRBJ2-1 and V is TRBV2; D uncertain. V was clipped by 6 bases and J by 9 bases, with 12 bases between them. The length of the CDR3 is 12 residues. The V gene's germline CDR1 is SNHLY and CDR2 FYNNEI. CDR3 DNA sequence: TGTGCCAGCAGCGCTAGATGGAGTGAGCAGTTCTTC. This translates into CASSARWSEQFF.

This clonotype has a handful of counts. This sequence joins TRBV20-1 and TRBJ2-1; TRBD2 matches at 13 bases. Germline V gene sequence: CDR1 DFQATT, CDR2 SNEGSKA (reference sequence). This CDR3 has 17 amino acids. V lost 6 bases and J lost 0; bases outside the gene matches: 8. The CDR3 sequence is CSAPRTSGRNSYNEQFF. The CDR3 bases are TGCAGTGCACCCCGGACTAGCGGGAGAAACTCCTACAATGAGCAGTTCTTC.

The V and J genes are TRBV19 and TRBJ2-7; D call uncertain. V was clipped by 5 bases and J by 0 bases, with 14 bases between them. The CDR3 contains 15 residues. The germline gives CDR1 LNHDA, CDR2 SQIVND (reference sequence). Here the CDR3 reads CASSARLISSYEQYF. DNA for the CDR3: TGTGCCAGTAGTGCAAGGCTGATTAGCTCCTACGAGCAGTACTTC.

This clonotype has a handful of counts. The V gene is TRBV11-2, the J gene TRBJ2-3; TRBD2 matches at 7 bases. The germline CDR1 and CDR2 sequences are SGHAT and FQNNGV. There are 17 residues in the CDR3. J gave up 0 bases and V 1 base, and 7 bases lay outside the gene matches. This CDR3 is CASSLGVVSGSTDTQYF. CDR3 nucleotides: TGTGCCAGCAGCTTAGGGGTGGTTAGCGGGAGCACAGATACGCAGTATTTT.

This clonotype was recorded many times. The V gene is TRBV28, the J gene TRBJ1-5; possibly TRBD1 for D (5 bases). Germline V gene data show CDR1 as MDHEN and CDR2 as SYDVKM. This CDR3 is built from 13 residues. With 6 bases removed from V and 5 bases from J, the gap between germline ends came to 11 bases. The CDR3 coding sequence is TGTGCCAGCAGAGCCCAGGGTTATCAGCCCCAGCATTTT. Translated, it gives CASRAQGYQPQHF.

This clonotype was counted at least ten times. The chain uses TRBV7-2 and TRBJ1-2, with D hard to call. Looked up from germline, CDR1 is SGHTA and CDR2 is FQGNSA. Trimming removed 2 bases from V and 1 base from J, with 8 bases in between. The CDR3 covers 14 residues. CDR3 sequence (DNA): TGTGCCAGCAGCTTAACAGTTATTAACTATGGCTACACCTTC. Encoded protein: CASSLTVINYGYTF.

This sequence joins TRBV7-8 and TRBJ2-5, with D tentatively TRBD1 (6 bases). Germline V gene sequence: CDR1 SGHVS, CDR2 FQNEAQ. This CDR3 region has 14 residues. V was pared by 2 bases and J by 4 bases, with 11 bases between. DNA for the CDR3: TGTGCCAGCAGCTTAAGGGCCAGGGGAGAGACCCAGTACTTC. This translates into CASSLRARGETQYF. Full variable domain (rest looked up from reference TRBV7-8 and TRBJ2-5): GAGVSQSPRYKVAKRGQDVALRCDPISGHVSLFWYQQALGQGPEFLTYFQNEAQLDKSGLPSDRFFAERPEGSVSTLKIQRTQQEDSAVYLCASSLRARGETQYFGPGTRLLVL.

This clonotype was observed a handful of times. The CDR3 reads CASSLVSDYKETQYF. The CDR3 DNA reads as TGTGCCAGCAGCTTAGTGTCGGACTACAAGGAGACCCAGTACTTC. The chain is built from TRBV7-6 and TRBJ2-5; weak D call: TRBD2 (6 bases). The V gene lost 1 base and the J gene lost 5 bases, with 14 bases spanning the gap. This CDR3 spans 15 amino acids. Germline V gives CDR1 SGHVS, CDR2 FNYEAQ. The whole variable domain, filled in from reference TRBV7-6 and TRBJ2-5, reads GAGVSQSPRYKVTKRGQDVALRCDPISGHVSLYWYRQALGQGPEFLTYFNYEAQQDKSGLPNDRFSAERPEGSISTLTIQRTEQRDSAMYRCASSLVSDYKETQYFGPGTRLLVL.

The genes are TRBV27 and TRBJ2-1; D not certain. CDR3 length equals 15 residues. Germline CDR1 reads MNHEY; CDR2 reads SMNVEV (reference sequence). The germline V and J ends were trimmed by 2 bases and 5 bases, with 13 bases remaining between them. The CDR3, as DNA: TGTGCCAGCAGTTTAGCATTCCTATTAAACAATGAGCAGTTCTTC. It yields the protein CASSLAFLLNNEQFF.

This clonotype was recorded many times. The chain combines TRBV2 with TRBJ1-5; tentatively, D is TRBD1 (5 bases). Deletions cut 3 bases from V and 2 bases from J, with 8 bases between. The CDR3 extends over 14 amino acids. Germline V gives CDR1 SNHLY, CDR2 FYNNEI. In DNA form, the CDR3 reads TGTGCCAGCAGTGATTTGGGGGGCAATCAGCCCCAGCATTTT. Translated, it gives CASSDLGGNQPQHF.

Only one count was recorded for this clonotype. This may arise from a read error, as a much more abundant clone is one base away. The rearrangement uses TRBV6-1 and TRBJ1-1; no clear D. The CDR3 has 13 amino acids. The V gene lost 6 bases and the J gene lost 8 bases, with 16 bases spanning the gap. The germline V gene has CDR1 MNHNS and CDR2 SASEGT. CDR3 DNA: TGTGCCAGCAGCCAGAGGAAGTCAACCGAAGCTTTCTTT. Its protein is CASSQRKSTEAFF.